A selection of T cell receptor beta chains follows, all from one sample in a study of spatial heterogeneity in lung cancer. TCRdb re-called the 5' RACE reads through MiXCR, storing one row per CDR3 protein. This table has roughly 80,000 distinct CDR3 sequences, around 7.3% appearing once. The sequencing used PBMCs, collected at surgery. Receptors were obtained from a male donor with early-stage non-small cell lung cancer. The CDR3 runs from the conserved cysteine through the conserved F or W. Fields, in order: D gene, J gene, V gene, CDR3 protein. The D gene is left open where the match is weak.

d_gene: TRBD2
j_gene: TRBJ2-1
v_gene: TRBV5-1
CDR3aa: CASSSTSEDEQFF

d_gene: .
j_gene: TRBJ2-1
v_gene: TRBV6-1
CDR3aa: CASSEPRGIKQFF

d_gene: .
j_gene: TRBJ2-7
v_gene: TRBV7-9
CDR3aa: CASSLARGYYEQYF

d_gene: TRBD2
j_gene: TRBJ2-1
v_gene: TRBV6-1
CDR3aa: CAIPSGPSGSGNEQFF

d_gene: .
j_gene: TRBJ2-2
v_gene: TRBV24-1
CDR3aa: CATSDSIVQTGELFF

d_gene: .
j_gene: TRBJ1-5
v_gene: TRBV7-2
CDR3aa: CASSFSGTVDNQPQHF

d_gene: TRBD1
j_gene: TRBJ1-2
v_gene: TRBV12-3/TRBV12-4
CDR3aa: CATQTGQGGGYTF

d_gene: .
j_gene: TRBJ1-5
v_gene: TRBV7-9
CDR3aa: CASSLGAQPQHF

d_gene: .
j_gene: TRBJ1-4
v_gene: TRBV9
CDR3aa: CASSVTGRATNEKLFF

d_gene: .
j_gene: TRBJ2-2
v_gene: TRBV7-9
CDR3aa: CASSSRQGANTGELFF

d_gene: TRBD1
j_gene: TRBJ1-4
v_gene: TRBV6-2/TRBV6-3
CDR3aa: CASSYSINGQGPGLFF

d_gene: .
j_gene: TRBJ2-7
v_gene: TRBV20-1
CDR3aa: CSAEGSGSYEQYF

d_gene: .
j_gene: TRBJ1-1
v_gene: TRBV30
CDR3aa: CACSLLTPEAFF

d_gene: TRBD1
j_gene: TRBJ1-4
v_gene: TRBV19
CDR3aa: CASSPTSGTPDRKLFF

d_gene: .
j_gene: TRBJ2-1
v_gene: TRBV2
CDR3aa: CASSLDLFSYNEQFF

d_gene: TRBD2
j_gene: TRBJ2-1
v_gene: TRBV5-1
CDR3aa: CASSLTSGTYNEQFF

d_gene: .
j_gene: TRBJ2-5
v_gene: TRBV4-1
CDR3aa: CASSQEIVFDETQYF

d_gene: TRBD2
j_gene: TRBJ2-1
v_gene: TRBV19
CDR3aa: CASSRGASGRLSYNEQFF

d_gene: .
j_gene: TRBJ2-7
v_gene: TRBV12-3/TRBV12-4
CDR3aa: CASSLGLTEQYF

d_gene: TRBD2
j_gene: TRBJ2-1
v_gene: TRBV2
CDR3aa: CASSGGGLGIEQFF

d_gene: .
j_gene: TRBJ2-7
v_gene: TRBV7-9
CDR3aa: CASSSGDLRDPYF

d_gene: .
j_gene: TRBJ2-7
v_gene: TRBV28
CDR3aa: CASSLEAGLLNEQYF

d_gene: .
j_gene: TRBJ2-7
v_gene: TRBV20-1
CDR3aa: CSAREVGRTYEQYF

d_gene: .
j_gene: TRBJ1-1
v_gene: TRBV10-3
CDR3aa: CAINPSPWDTEAFF

d_gene: .
j_gene: TRBJ2-1
v_gene: TRBV19
CDR3aa: CASSISNGAYEQFF

d_gene: .
j_gene: TRBJ2-7
v_gene: TRBV20-1
CDR3aa: CSARTAYYEQYF

d_gene: .
j_gene: TRBJ1-2
v_gene: TRBV7-2
CDR3aa: CASSLDYRVEGGYTF

d_gene: TRBD2
j_gene: TRBJ2-1
v_gene: TRBV5-1
CDR3aa: CASSFSTSPNNEQFF

d_gene: .
j_gene: TRBJ2-7
v_gene: TRBV6-5
CDR3aa: CASRRARDTYEQYF

d_gene: TRBD1
j_gene: TRBJ1-4
v_gene: TRBV5-1
CDR3aa: CASSTGTATTNEKLFF

d_gene: TRBD1
j_gene: TRBJ1-2
v_gene: TRBV4-3
CDR3aa: CASSQEGSGQYGYTF

d_gene: .
j_gene: TRBJ1-5
v_gene: TRBV12-3/TRBV12-4
CDR3aa: CASSLRAIQPQHF

d_gene: .
j_gene: TRBJ2-7
v_gene: TRBV12-3/TRBV12-4
CDR3aa: CASSFLGVYEQYF

d_gene: TRBD1
j_gene: TRBJ2-7
v_gene: TRBV4-1
CDR3aa: CASSYTGESYEQYF

d_gene: .
j_gene: TRBJ1-2
v_gene: TRBV29-1
CDR3aa: CSVRDGGYTF

d_gene: TRBD2
j_gene: TRBJ2-1
v_gene: TRBV27
CDR3aa: CASSRPGTSGSRYNEQFF

d_gene: .
j_gene: TRBJ1-5
v_gene: TRBV27
CDR3aa: CASSLGGGGVHQPQHF

d_gene: TRBD1
j_gene: TRBJ1-1
v_gene: TRBV5-1
CDR3aa: CASSFWTGRRTEAFF

d_gene: .
j_gene: TRBJ2-1
v_gene: TRBV2
CDR3aa: CASSLLSGIEGYNEQFF

d_gene: .
j_gene: TRBJ2-7
v_gene: TRBV6-6
CDR3aa: CASSARAGTYEQYF

d_gene: TRBD1
j_gene: TRBJ2-7
v_gene: TRBV20-1
CDR3aa: CSASTGGNSEQYF

d_gene: .
j_gene: TRBJ1-6
v_gene: TRBV9
CDR3aa: CASSAHAGSYNSPLHF